These T cell receptor beta chains were read from a single sample in a study of T-cell reconstitution after alpha-beta-depleted transplantation in children. TCRdb recomputed calls from the PCR reads with MiXCR, one row per CDR3 protein. The sample contains fewer than 500,000 distinct CDR3 sequences, around two fifths of which appear only once. Sequenced here: PBMCs, sampled before TCRalphabeta/CD19-depleted stem cell transplant. Every receptor here comes from a girl aged 2 to 10 with aplastic anemia, due to receive a stem cell transplant. Each CDR3 is given with its conserved first and last residue. D genes are given only for firm matches. The size of a clone is reported for some rows only, either as once, few or many, or as a class for expanded clones.

v_gene	abundance	d_gene	j_gene	CDR3nt	CDR3aa
TRBV20-1	NA	TRBD1	TRBJ2-3	TGCAGTGCTAGAGGGGACAGGACTTCAGATACGCAGTATTTT	CSARGDRTSDTQYF
TRBV4-1	few	NA	TRBJ1-4	TGCGCCAGCAGCCAAGATCCGGACGGGGGAGAAAAACTGTTTTTT	CASSQDPDGGEKLFF
TRBV3-1	few	TRBD1	TRBJ1-4	TGTGCCAGCAGCCTGGGGACAGGGGACGAAAAACTGTTTTTT	CASSLGTGDEKLFF
TRBV30	NA	NA	TRBJ2-6	TGTGCCTGGAGTGTAGGGGCTGGGGCCAACGTCCTGACTTTC	CAWSVGAGANVLTF
TRBV20-1	NA	NA	TRBJ2-3	TGCAGTGCTAGAATACACACAGATACGCAGTATTTT	CSARIHTDTQYF
TRBV11-2	many	NA	TRBJ2-5	TGTGCCAGCAGCTTAGGAGAGGCCTTAAGGGGCCAAGAGACCCAGTACTTC	CASSLGEALRGQETQYF
TRBV5-6	NA	NA	TRBJ1-1	TGTGCCAGCAGCTTGGACCGGGTTATGAACACTGAAGCTTTCTTT	CASSLDRVMNTEAFF
TRBV10-3	NA	NA	TRBJ1-1	TGTGCCATCACCCCGGTTATGAACACTGAAGCTTTCTTT	CAITPVMNTEAFF
TRBV6-5	few	NA	TRBJ2-7	TGTGCCAGCAGTTACATGGGTGGCGTGGGCACAGGAGACTACGAGCAGTACTTC	CASSYMGGVGTGDYEQYF
TRBV7-9	once	NA	TRBJ2-5	TGTGCCAGCAGCTTAGCGGGAAAGCGGCCGATCCAAGAGACCCAGTACTTC	CASSLAGKRPIQETQYF
TRBV28	NA	NA	TRBJ2-2	TGTGCCAGCAGTTTGACGTCGCCCGGGGAGCTGTTTTTT	CASSLTSPGELFF
TRBV2	many	TRBD1	TRBJ2-3	TGTGCCAGCAGTACTAACGGACAGGCCACAGATACGCAGTATTTT	CASSTNGQATDTQYF
TRBV12-3/TRBV12-4	NA	NA	TRBJ1-5	TGTGCCAGCAGTTTAGCGGCAGGGGGCAATCAGCCCCAGCATTTT	CASSLAAGGNQPQHF
TRBV30	NA	NA	TRBJ2-7	TGTGCCTGGAGTGTACCGGGCGAGCAGTACTTC	CAWSVPGEQYF
TRBV20-1	once	NA	TRBJ2-5	TGCAGTGCTAGTTGGTTTAGACTCCCGACGTTAGAGACCCAGTACTTC	CSASWFRLPTLETQYF
TRBV3-1	few	NA	TRBJ1-5	TGTGCCAGCAGCCAAGTGCCCGGACTGTCAAATCAGCCCCAGCATTTT	CASSQVPGLSNQPQHF
TRBV20-1	NA	NA	TRBJ2-6	TGCAGTGCTAGTGGGACTGGGGCCAACGTCCTGACTTTC	CSASGTGANVLTF
TRBV19	NA	TRBD1	TRBJ2-1	TGTGCCAGTAGTTTCGACAGGGGTTTAGGTGAGCAGTTCTTC	CASSFDRGLGEQFF
TRBV5-5	NA	NA	TRBJ2-2	TGTGCCAGCAGCGAGCTGCCGACCACCGGGGAGCTGTTTTTT	CASSELPTTGELFF
TRBV12-3/TRBV12-4	many	NA	TRBJ1-5	TGTGCCAGCAGACCAGACAGGAATAGCAATCAGCCCCAGCATTTT	CASRPDRNSNQPQHF
TRBV6-1	NA	NA	TRBJ1-2	TGTGCCAGCACCACCAACTGGGGAGGTTTTGGCTATGGCTACACCTTC	CASTTNWGGFGYGYTF
TRBV6-1	NA	TRBD1	TRBJ1-2	TGTGCCAGCAGGTCCACAGGGGGCGACTATGGCTACACCTTC	CASRSTGGDYGYTF
TRBV6-5	NA	TRBD1	TRBJ2-1	TGTGCCAGCAGTTACTCTTGGACAGGGGACAATGAGCAGTTCTTC	CASSYSWTGDNEQFF
TRBV29-1	once	NA	TRBJ1-1	TGCAGCGTCCCCGTTTTCGGACACCGAAACACTGAAGCTTTCTTT	CSVPVFGHRNTEAFF
TRBV20-1	NA	NA	TRBJ2-5	TGCAGTGCTAGAGGGGGCGCCGGGAGAGGAGAGACCCAGTACTTC	CSARGGAGRGETQYF
TRBV6-5	NA	TRBD2	TRBJ2-3	TGTGCCAGCAGTTACCCCAAGGGGGCTAGCGGGGCGGGCTCAGATACGCAGTATTTT	CASSYPKGASGAGSDTQYF
TRBV28	many	NA	TRBJ1-5	TGTGCCAGCAGAGAAAGACCGCCTAATCAGCCCCAGCATTTT	CASRERPPNQPQHF
TRBV15	NA	NA	TRBJ2-6	TGTGCCACCAGCAGGGTGCCTTCCAACGTCCTGACTTTC	CATSRVPSNVLTF
TRBV7-9	NA	TRBD2	TRBJ2-2	TGTGCCAGCAGCCCCAGACTAGCGGGAGGGCCACCCGGGGAGCTGTTTTTT	CASSPRLAGGPPGELFF